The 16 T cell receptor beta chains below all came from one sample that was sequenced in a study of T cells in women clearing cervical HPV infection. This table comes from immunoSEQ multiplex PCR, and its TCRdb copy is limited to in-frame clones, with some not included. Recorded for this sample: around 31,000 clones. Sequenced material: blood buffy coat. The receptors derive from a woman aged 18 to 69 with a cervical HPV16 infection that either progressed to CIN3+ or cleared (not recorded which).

The covered CDR3 bases are TGTGCCAGTAGCCCCAGGACTAGCGGGAACACCGGGGAG. Protein: CASSPRTSGNTGE. The whole CDR3 protein is CASSPRTSGNTGELFF. The chain carries TRBV19 and TRBJ2-2, with 10 bases lining up with TRBD2. With the read ending 3 residues before the CDR3 end, the germline J gene is used to fill in that end. This CDR3 comprises 16 residues. Germline V gene sequence: CDR1 LNHDA, CDR2 SQIVND (reference sequence). V gave up 6 bases and J gave up 1 base; unmatched junction bases: 5.

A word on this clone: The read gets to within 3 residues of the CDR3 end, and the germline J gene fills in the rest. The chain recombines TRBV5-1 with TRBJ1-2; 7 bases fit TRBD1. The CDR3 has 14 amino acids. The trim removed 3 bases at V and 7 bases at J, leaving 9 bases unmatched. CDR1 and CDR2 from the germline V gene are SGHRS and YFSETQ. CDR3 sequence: CASSWQGEEGGYTF. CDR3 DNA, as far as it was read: TGCGCCAGCAGCTGGCAGGGGGAGGAAGGTGGC. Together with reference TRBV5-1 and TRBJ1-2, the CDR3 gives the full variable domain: KAGVTQTPRYLIKTRGQQVTLSCSPISGHRSVSWYQQTPGQGLQFLFEYFSETQRNKGNFPGRFSGRQFSNSRSEMNVSTLELGDSALYLCASSWQGEEGGYTFGSGTRLTVV.

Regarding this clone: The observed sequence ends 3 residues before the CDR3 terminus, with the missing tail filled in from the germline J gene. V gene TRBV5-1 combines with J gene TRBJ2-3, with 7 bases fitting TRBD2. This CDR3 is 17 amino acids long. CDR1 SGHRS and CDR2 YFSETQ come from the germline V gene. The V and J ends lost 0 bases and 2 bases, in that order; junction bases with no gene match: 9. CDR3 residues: CASSLGIAGVLTDTQYF. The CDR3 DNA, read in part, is TGCGCCAGCAGCTTGGGGATTGCGGGGGTACTCACAGATACG.

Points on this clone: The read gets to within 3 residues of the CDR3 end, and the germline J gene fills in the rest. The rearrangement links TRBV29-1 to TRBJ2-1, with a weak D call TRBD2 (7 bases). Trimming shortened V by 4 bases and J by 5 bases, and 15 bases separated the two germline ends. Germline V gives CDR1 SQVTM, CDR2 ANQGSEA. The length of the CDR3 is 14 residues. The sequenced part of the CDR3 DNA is TGCAGCGTTGGATGGAGGGGGGGACACAATGAG. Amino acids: CSVGWRGGHNE. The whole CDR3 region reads CSVGWRGGHNEQFF.

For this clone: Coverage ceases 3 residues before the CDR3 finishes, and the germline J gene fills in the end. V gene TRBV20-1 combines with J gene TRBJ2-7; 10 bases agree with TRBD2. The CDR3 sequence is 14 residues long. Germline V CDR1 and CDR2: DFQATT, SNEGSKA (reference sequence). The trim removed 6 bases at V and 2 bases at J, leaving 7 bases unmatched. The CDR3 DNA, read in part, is TGCAGTGCCAAGCCTAGCGGGAGAACCTACGAG. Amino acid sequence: CSAKPSGRTYE. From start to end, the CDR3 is CSAKPSGRTYEQYF.

The CDR3 sequence: CASKQGAPTGELFF. CDR3 DNA (partial): TGTGCCAGCAAACAGGGGGCCCCAACCGGGGAG. The chain recombines TRBV6-2 or TRBV6-3 with TRBJ2-2; 9 bases match TRBD1. Read coverage stops 3 residues before the CDR3 terminus; the germline J gene supplies the remainder. The CDR3 has 14 residues. The germline gives CDR1 MNHEY, CDR2 SVGEGT. The V and J ends lost 7 bases and 5 bases, in that order; junction bases with no gene match: 5.

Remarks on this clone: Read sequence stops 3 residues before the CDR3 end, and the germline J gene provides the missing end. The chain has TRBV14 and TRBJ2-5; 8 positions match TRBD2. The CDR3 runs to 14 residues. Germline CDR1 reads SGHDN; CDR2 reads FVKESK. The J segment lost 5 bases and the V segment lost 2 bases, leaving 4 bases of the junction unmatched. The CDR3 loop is CASSQRGGLETQYF. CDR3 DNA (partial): TGTGCCAGCAGCCAACGGGGGGGGTTGGAGACC.

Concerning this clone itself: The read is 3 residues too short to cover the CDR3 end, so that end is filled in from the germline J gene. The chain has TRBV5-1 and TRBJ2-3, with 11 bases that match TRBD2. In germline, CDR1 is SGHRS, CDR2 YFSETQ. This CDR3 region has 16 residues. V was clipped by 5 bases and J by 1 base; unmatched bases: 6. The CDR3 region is CASSYQLAGGTDTQYF. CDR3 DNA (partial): TGCGCCAGCAGTTACCAACTAGCGGGGGGCACAGATACG.

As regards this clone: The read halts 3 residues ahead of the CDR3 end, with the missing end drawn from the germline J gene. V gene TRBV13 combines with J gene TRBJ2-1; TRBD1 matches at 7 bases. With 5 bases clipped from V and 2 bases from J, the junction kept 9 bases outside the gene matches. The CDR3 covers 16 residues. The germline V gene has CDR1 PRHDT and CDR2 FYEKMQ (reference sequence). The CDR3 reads CASSAARDRAYNEQFF. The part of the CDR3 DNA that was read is TGTGCCAGCAGCGCCGCGAGAGACAGGGCCTACAATGAG.

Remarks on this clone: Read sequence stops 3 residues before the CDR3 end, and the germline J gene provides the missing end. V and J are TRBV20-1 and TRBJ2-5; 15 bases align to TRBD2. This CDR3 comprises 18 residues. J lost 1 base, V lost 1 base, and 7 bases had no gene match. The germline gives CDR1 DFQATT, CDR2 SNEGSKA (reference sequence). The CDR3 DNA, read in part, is TGCAGTGCTAGAGCCCCCGGGACTAGCGGGGGGCCCCAAGAGACC. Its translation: CSARAPGTSGGPQET. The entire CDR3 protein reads CSARAPGTSGGPQETQYF.

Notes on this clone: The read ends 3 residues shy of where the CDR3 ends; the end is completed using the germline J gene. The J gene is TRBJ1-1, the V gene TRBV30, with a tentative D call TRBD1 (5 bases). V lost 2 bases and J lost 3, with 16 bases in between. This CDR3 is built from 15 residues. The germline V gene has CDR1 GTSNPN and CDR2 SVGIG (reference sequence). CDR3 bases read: TGTGCCTGGAGTCCTACAGGAGCCGGATACACTGAA. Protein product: CAWSPTGAGYTE. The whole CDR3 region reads CAWSPTGAGYTEAFF.

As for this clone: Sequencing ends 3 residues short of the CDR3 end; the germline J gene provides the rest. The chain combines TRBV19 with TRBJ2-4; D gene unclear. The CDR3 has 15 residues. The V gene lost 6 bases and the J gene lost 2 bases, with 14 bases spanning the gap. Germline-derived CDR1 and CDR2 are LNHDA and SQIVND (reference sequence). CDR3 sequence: CASSRLVEPKNIQYF. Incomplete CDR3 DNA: TGTGCCAGTAGCCGCCTGGTCGAGCCCAAAAACATT.

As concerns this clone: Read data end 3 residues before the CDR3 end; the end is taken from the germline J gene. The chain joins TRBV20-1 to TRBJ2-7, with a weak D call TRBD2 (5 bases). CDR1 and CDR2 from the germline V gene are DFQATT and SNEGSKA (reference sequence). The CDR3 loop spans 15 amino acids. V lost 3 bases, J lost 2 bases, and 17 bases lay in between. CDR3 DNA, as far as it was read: TGCAGTGCTAGCTTTGGGCGGGCGCGGACCTACGAG. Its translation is CSASFGRARTYE. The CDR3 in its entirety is CSASFGRARTYEQYF.

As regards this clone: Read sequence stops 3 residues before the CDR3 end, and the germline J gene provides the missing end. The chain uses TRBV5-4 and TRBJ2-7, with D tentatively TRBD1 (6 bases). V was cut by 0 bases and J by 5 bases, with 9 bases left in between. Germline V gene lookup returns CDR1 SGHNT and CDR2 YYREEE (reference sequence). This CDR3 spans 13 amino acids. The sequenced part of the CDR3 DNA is TGTGCCAGCAGCTTGGCTGGGGGCCACGAG. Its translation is CASSLAGGHE. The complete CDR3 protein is CASSLAGGHEQYF.

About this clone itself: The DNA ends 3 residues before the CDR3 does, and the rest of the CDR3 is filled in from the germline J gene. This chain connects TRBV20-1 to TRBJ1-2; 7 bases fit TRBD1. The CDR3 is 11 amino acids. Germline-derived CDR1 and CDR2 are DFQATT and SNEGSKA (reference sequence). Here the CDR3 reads CSARQGEGYTF. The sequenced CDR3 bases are TGCAGTGCCCGACAGGGTGAGGGC.

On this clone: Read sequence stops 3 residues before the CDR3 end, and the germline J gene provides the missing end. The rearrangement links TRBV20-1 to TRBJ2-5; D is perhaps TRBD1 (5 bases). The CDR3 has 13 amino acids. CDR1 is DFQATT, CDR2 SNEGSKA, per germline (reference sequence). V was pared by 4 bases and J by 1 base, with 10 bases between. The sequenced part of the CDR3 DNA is TGCAGTGCTAAAGGGGTGAGCCAAGAGACC. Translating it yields CSAKGVSQET. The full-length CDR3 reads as CSAKGVSQETQYF.